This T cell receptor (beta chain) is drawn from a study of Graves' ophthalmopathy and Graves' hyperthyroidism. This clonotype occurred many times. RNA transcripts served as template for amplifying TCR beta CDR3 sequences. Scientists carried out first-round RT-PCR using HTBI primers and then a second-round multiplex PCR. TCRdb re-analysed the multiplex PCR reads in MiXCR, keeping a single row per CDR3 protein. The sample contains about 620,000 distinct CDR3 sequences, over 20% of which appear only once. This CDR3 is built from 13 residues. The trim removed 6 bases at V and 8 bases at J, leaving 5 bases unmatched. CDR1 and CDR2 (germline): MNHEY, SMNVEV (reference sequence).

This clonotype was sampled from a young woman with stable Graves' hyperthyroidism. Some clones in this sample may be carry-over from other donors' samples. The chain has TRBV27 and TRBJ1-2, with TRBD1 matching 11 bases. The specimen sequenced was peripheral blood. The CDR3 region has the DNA TGTGCCAGCAGCCTGGGACAGGGGGGCGGCTACACCTTC. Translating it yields CASSLGQGGGYTF.